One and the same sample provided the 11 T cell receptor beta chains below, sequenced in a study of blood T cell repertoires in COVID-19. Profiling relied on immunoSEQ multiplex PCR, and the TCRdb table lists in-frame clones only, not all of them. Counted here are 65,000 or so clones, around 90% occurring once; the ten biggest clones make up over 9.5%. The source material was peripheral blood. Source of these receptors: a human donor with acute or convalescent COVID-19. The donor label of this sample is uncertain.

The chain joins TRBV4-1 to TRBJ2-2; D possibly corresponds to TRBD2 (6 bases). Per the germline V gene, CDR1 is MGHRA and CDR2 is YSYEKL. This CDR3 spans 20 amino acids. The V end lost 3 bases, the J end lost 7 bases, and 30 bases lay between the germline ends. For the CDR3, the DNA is TGCGCCAGCAGCCATTTTGGCGGCGTCCGGGCTCGCGGGAAGGGCGGGGAGCTGTTTTTT. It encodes CASSHFGGVRARGKGGELFF.

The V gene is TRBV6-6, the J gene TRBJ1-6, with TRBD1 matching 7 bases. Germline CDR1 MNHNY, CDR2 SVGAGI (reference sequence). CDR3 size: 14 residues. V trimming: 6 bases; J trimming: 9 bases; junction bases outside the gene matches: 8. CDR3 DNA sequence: TGTGCCAGCAGCTACCGACAGGGCACTTCACCCCTCCACTTT. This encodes CASSYRQGTSPLHF.

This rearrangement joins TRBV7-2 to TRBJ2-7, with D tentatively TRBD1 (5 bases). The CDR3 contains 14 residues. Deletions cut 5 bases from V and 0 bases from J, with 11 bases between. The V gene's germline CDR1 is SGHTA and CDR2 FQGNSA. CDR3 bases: TGTGCCAGCAGCGCGGACATCTCCTCCTACGAGCAGTACTTC. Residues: CASSADISSYEQYF.

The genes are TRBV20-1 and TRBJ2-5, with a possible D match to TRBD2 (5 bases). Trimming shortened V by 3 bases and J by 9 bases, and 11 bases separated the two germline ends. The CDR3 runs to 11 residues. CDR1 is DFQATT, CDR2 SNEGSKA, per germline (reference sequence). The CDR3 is CSASVLGAQYF. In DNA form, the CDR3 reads TGCAGTGCTAGTGTCCTCGGGGCCCAGTACTTC.

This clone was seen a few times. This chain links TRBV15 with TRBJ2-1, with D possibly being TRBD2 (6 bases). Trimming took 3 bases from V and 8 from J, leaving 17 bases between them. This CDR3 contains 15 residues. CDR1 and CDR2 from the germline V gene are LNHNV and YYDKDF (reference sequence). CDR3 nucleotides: TGTGCCACCAGCAGTGAGGGTCCTGGGGACTATGAGCAGTTCTTC. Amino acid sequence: CATSSEGPGDYEQFF.

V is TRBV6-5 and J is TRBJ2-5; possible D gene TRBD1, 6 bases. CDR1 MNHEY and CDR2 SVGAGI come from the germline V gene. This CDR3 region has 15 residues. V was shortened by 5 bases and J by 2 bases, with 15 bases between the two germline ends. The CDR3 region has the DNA TGTGCCAGCAGTCCGAATCACAGGGCACAAGAGACCCAGTACTTC. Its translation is CASSPNHRAQETQYF.

CDR3 sequence reads: CATDKGTSGVSRQFF. Here the CDR3 DNA reads TGTGCCACCGACAAAGGGACTAGCGGGGTGTCTAGGCAGTTCTTC. The V gene is TRBV6-5, the J gene TRBJ2-1, with TRBD2 identical over 13 bases. J lost 12 bases, V lost 10 bases, and 15 bases had no gene match. Germline CDR1 MNHEY, CDR2 SVGAGI. This CDR3 comprises 15 residues.

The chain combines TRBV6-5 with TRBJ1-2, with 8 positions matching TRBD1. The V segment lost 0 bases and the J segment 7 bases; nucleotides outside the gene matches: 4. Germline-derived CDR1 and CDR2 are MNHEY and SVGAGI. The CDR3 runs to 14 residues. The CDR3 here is CASSYSWTGSGYTF. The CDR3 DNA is TGTGCCAGCAGTTACTCCTGGACAGGGTCTGGCTACACCTTC.

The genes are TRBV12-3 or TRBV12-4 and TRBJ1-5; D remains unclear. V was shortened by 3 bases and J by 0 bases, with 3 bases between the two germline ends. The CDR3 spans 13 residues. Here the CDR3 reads CASSFSSNQPQHF. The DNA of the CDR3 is TGTGCCAGCAGTTTTAGTAGCAATCAGCCCCAGCATTTT.

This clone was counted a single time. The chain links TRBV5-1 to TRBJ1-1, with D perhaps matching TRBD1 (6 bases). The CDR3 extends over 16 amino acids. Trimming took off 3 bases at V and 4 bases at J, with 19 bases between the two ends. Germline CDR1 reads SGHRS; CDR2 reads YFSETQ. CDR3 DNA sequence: TGCGCCAGCAGCTCCACCACAGGGTCCGCGGTCACTGAAGCTTTCTTT. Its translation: CASSSTTGSAVTEAFF.

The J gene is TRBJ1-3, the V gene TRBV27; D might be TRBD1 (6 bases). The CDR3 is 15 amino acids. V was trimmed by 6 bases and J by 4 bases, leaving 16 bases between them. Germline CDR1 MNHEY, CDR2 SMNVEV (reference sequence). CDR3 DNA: TGTGCCAGCAGCAACAGGGTGGGGGTAGGAAACACCATATATTTT. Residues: CASSNRVGVGNTIYF.